This T cell receptor (beta chain) was captured by sequencing in a study of cytomegalovirus exposure and HLA in healthy donors. About the research overall: Genotyping of roughly 400 donors showed that about 84% belonged to the Caucasian-associated ancestry cluster.

The CDR3 spans 14 residues. V trimming: 5 bases; J trimming: 7 bases; junction bases outside the gene matches: 9. Germline V gene sequence: CDR1 MNHEY, CDR2 SMNVEV (reference sequence). Vbeta (60) and Jbeta (13) primers were used in the PCR. Some clones are missing from TCRdb's copy, which holds only in-frame ones; the method was immunoSEQ multiplex PCR. The repertoire has about 160,000 clones, 70% to 80% of them found once; the top ten carry approximately 3.7%. This TCR derives from a human donor in good health. Sequenced: PBMCs. V usage is TRBV27 and J usage is TRBJ2-5; 8 positions match TRBD1. CDR3 protein: CASSPWTGTGTQYF. The CDR3 DNA sequence: TGTGCCAGCAGTCCTTGGACAGGGACGGGGACCCAGTACTTC.